This T cell receptor (beta chain) was observed in a study of shared clonotypes between healthy human individuals. Background on the study: Plates per donor: three CD4 naive, three CD4 memory, two CD8 naive, one CD8 memory.

Sequencing was performed with immunoSEQ multiplex PCR; in TCRdb, only in-frame clones are kept and a portion is missing. The data show just over 2,000,000 clones, just under 95% seen once. CDR1 and CDR2 (germline): SGHDT, YYEEEE. There are 16 residues in the CDR3. Trimming removed 4 bases at V and 1 base at J, with 17 bases between. It was CD45RO-negative cells, positively selected for CCR7, that made up naive CD8 cells, with terminally differentiated effector memory CD45RA+ cells excluded. The receptor comes from a young man in good health. The sequencing sample was made of naive CD8+ T cells sorted from blood. The chain uses TRBV5-6 and TRBJ1-2; possibly TRBD1 for D (6 bases). The CDR3 coding sequence is TGTGCCAGCAGCGCCCCCCCGGGACACGGTAACTATGGCTACACCTTC. This gives the protein CASSAPPGHGNYGYTF.